Below, 22 T cell receptor beta chains from the same sample are listed, as sequenced in a study of T cells expressing NK-cell markers. TCRdb reprocessed the 5' RACE reads and keeps a single row for each CDR3 protein, giving no DNA. Here the sample table reports 150,000 to 180,000 distinct CDR3 sequences. The sample taken for sequencing was blood T cells: a sorted CD56 or NKG2C T cell subset, CD4+ or CD8+ T cells, or bulk PBMC T cells (not recorded which). All receptors derive from a woman aged 45-59 years in good health.

The chain has TRBV20-1 and TRBJ2-7; TCRdb's D call, TRBD1, is unchecked because there is no DNA. The CDR3 spans 15 residues. Germline V gene data show CDR1 as DFQATT and CDR2 as SNEGSKA (reference sequence). The CDR3 region is CSARARDKPLREQYF.

The chain's CDR3 is CASRLSSGQGPTGELFF. The J gene is TRBJ2-2, the V gene TRBV6-5; the D gene TCRdb calls, TRBD1, cannot be checked with no DNA. The germline V gene encodes CDR1 MNHEY and CDR2 SVGAGI. The CDR3 has 17 amino acids.

The chain combines TRBV5-5 with TRBJ2-1; TCRdb's D call of TRBD1 is untestable without DNA. Germline values: CDR1 SGHKS, CDR2 YYEKEE (reference sequence). The CDR3 spans 15 residues. The chain's CDR3 is CASSRTGGAGNEQFF.

The chain employs TRBV29-1 and TRBJ2-3; the D call of TRBD2 rests on TCRdb alone, since no DNA is present to check it. CDR1 and CDR2 from the germline V gene are SQVTM and ANQGSEA. The CDR3 loop spans 14 amino acids. This CDR3 reads CSVDGGASTDTQYF.

V usage is TRBV29-1 and J usage is TRBJ2-2; TCRdb's D call of TRBD1 is untestable without DNA. The V gene's germline CDR1 is SQVTM and CDR2 ANQGSEA. The length of the CDR3 is 12 residues. CDR3 residues: CSVEEGAGELFF.

This CDR3 is CASSVSSGRALTGELFF. The chain recombines TRBV5-4 with TRBJ2-2; TCRdb's assignment of TRBD2 cannot be checked, as there is no DNA. This CDR3 has 17 amino acids. Germline CDR1 reads SGHNT; CDR2 reads YYREEE (reference sequence).

V gene TRBV29-1 combines with J gene TRBJ1-1. In germline, CDR1 is SQVTM, CDR2 ANQGSEA. The CDR3 length is 13 residues. The CDR3 region is CSVDRGRFTEAFF.

This CDR3 is CASSLGTEQPQHF. The chain carries TRBV27 and TRBJ1-5; there is no DNA to check the TCRdb D call of TRBD1. The CDR3 loop spans 13 amino acids. CDR1 is MNHEY and CDR2 is SMNVEV in the germline V gene (reference sequence).

The CDR3 sequence is CASSGGPTDYSNQPQHF. The rearrangement links TRBV9 to TRBJ1-5; the TCRdb call, TRBD1, lacks DNA for checking. This CDR3 contains 17 residues. CDR1 and CDR2 from the germline V gene are SGDLS and YYNGEE.

The rearrangement joins TRBV5-1 to TRBJ2-7; TCRdb names TRBD1, which stays unverified in the absence of DNA. This CDR3 has 15 amino acids. Germline assignment: CDR1 SGHRS and CDR2 YFSETQ. This CDR3 reads CASSPDRGNPYEQYF.

The gene calls are TRBV24-1 and TRBJ2-3. This CDR3 has 16 residues. From germline, CDR1 is KGHDR and CDR2 SFDVKD. This chain's CDR3 is CATSDLEWSGTDTQYF.

The rearrangement uses TRBV9 and TRBJ2-2; TCRdb picks TRBD1, but there is no DNA to check that call. The germline CDR1 and CDR2 sequences are SGDLS and YYNGEE. The CDR3 contains 15 residues. The CDR3 region is CASSGDGKNTGELFF.

This CDR3 reads CSVGGIMYNEQFF. This chain uses TRBV29-1 with TRBJ2-1. CDR3 length: 13 residues. CDR1 is SQVTM, CDR2 ANQGSEA, per germline.

CDR3 in amino acids: CASSFAIRDRAPYEQYF. The gene calls are TRBV5-1 and TRBJ2-7; TCRdb's D call, TRBD1, is unchecked because there is no DNA. This CDR3 region has 17 residues. Germline CDR1 SGHRS, CDR2 YFSETQ. Variable domain in full (rest from reference TRBV5-1 and TRBJ2-7): KAGVTQTPRYLIKTRGQQVTLSCSPISGHRSVSWYQQTPGQGLQFLFEYFSETQRNKGNFPGRFSGRQFSNSRSEMNVSTLELGDSALYLCASSFAIRDRAPYEQYFGPGTRLTVT.

The rearrangement joins TRBV13 to TRBJ2-7; TCRdb reports TRBD1, a call that lacks DNA to check it against. The CDR3 totals 14 residues. Germline V lookup: CDR1 PRHDT, CDR2 FYEKMQ (reference sequence). The CDR3 loop is CASSLWTESYEQYF.

This sequence joins TRBV30 and TRBJ2-1. There are 12 residues in the CDR3. Germline lookup yields CDR1 GTSNPN and CDR2 SVGIG (reference sequence). CDR3 amino acids: CAWSGSYDEQFF.

The chain employs TRBV12-3 or TRBV12-4 and TRBJ2-5; TCRdb returns TRBD1, unconfirmable since there is no DNA. The CDR3 is 15 residues long. The CDR3 region is CASSPPGEYQETQYF.

V usage is TRBV19 and J usage is TRBJ2-1; checking the TCRdb D call of TRBD1 is not possible without DNA. The V gene's germline CDR1 is LNHDA and CDR2 SQIVND (reference sequence). The CDR3 covers 14 residues. The CDR3 here is CASSPGGLDDEQFF. The full variable domain, rest sourced from reference TRBV19 and TRBJ2-1, is DGGITQSPKYLFRKEGQNVTLSCEQNLNHDAMYWYRQDPGQGLRLIYYSQIVNDFQKGDIAEGYSVSREKKESFPLTVTSAQKNPTAFYLCASSPGGLDDEQFFGPGTRLTVL.

The chain joins TRBV12-3 or TRBV12-4 to TRBJ1-1; TCRdb outputs TRBD1, but without DNA this stays unchecked. There are 15 residues in the CDR3. CDR3 region: CASSRDRDMNTEAFF.

This sequence joins TRBV5-1 and TRBJ2-1; the D call from TCRdb, TRBD2, cannot be confirmed without DNA. The germline V gene has CDR1 SGHRS and CDR2 YFSETQ. CDR3 size: 15 residues. The CDR3 is CASSLSGGSYNEQFF.

The rearrangement joins TRBV4-1 to TRBJ1-1; lacking DNA, the TRBD1 call made by TCRdb goes unchecked. Looked up from germline, CDR1 is MGHRA and CDR2 is YSYEKL. CDR3 length equals 18 residues. CDR3: CASSPGEAVLSPNTEAFF.

The chain carries TRBV27 and TRBJ2-1; as DNA is missing, the TRBD2 call by TCRdb cannot be tested. The CDR3 sequence is 13 residues long. Germline values: CDR1 MNHEY, CDR2 SMNVEV (reference sequence). This chain's CDR3 is CASSYGPFWGEFF.